The clone carrying this T cell receptor beta chain was seen a handful of times. Libraries were prepared by immunoSEQ multiplex PCR; TCRdb keeps only in-frame clonotypes and omits some of them. Among approximately 250,000 clones, around nine tenths were seen once, and the ten largest hold approximately 2%. Trimming cost V 3 bases and J 2 bases; bases outside gene matches: 2. The length of the CDR3 is 14 residues. CDR1 is SGHAT, CDR2 FQNNGV, per germline. The data stem from a study of blood T cell repertoires in COVID-19. The sequenced material came from peripheral blood. The clonotype was recovered from a man in his thirties or forties with active or convalescent COVID-19. This chain joins TRBV11-2 and TRBJ2-7; 9 nucleotides match TRBD2. CDR3 nucleotide sequence: TGTGCCAGCAGCTTTAGCGGGGGCCCCTACGAGCAGTACTTC. Residues: CASSFSGGPYEQYF.